This section outlines one T cell receptor beta chain sequence together with its context. This sample was taken from a study of blood T cell repertoires in COVID-19. In the study overall: The United States, Italy and Spain provided the acute and convalescent COVID-19 samples. PBMCs, B-cell-depleted T cells, or T cells provided the cDNA or gDNA that made up the material.

This CDR3 has 15 residues. Germline CDR1 and CDR2: SGHNT and YYREEE (reference sequence). V was clipped by 5 bases and J by 0 bases, with 13 bases between them. In the original workflow: Using reference gene primer amplification, nucleated cell counts were estimated. Produced via immunoSEQ multiplex PCR; TCRdb's table is partial and in-frame only. That table furnishes V, J and clone size, whereas the DNA furnished D and trimming. The table includes around 100,000 clones, around 88% detected once. The chain carries TRBV5-4 and TRBJ2-3; D is undetermined. The source of this sequence is a human donor in a cohort sampled during active COVID-19. The specimen sequenced was peripheral blood. CDR3 nucleotide sequence: TGTGCCAGCAGAAACCAGCGTGCTAGCACAGATACGCAGTATTTT. Residues: CASRNQRASTDTQYF.